Below are 13 T cell receptor beta chains sequenced from a single sample in a study of T cell responses to AZD1222 COVID-19 vaccine. Sequencing was performed with immunoSEQ multiplex PCR; in TCRdb, only in-frame clones are kept and a portion is missing. The data show 150,000 to 200,000 clones, 90% to 95% seen once. The sample was peripheral blood, taken on day 0 of AZD1222 vaccination. The receptors were sampled from an adult in good health.

The rearrangement links TRBV3-1 (or the pseudogene TRBV3-2) to TRBJ1-2; maybe TRBD1 (6 bases). Germline CDR1 is LGHDT and CDR2 is YNNKEL (reference sequence). Trimming pared 5 bases from V and 4 bases from J, leaving 14 bases between. The CDR3 spans 14 residues. CDR3 in DNA: TGTGCCAGCAGCTTGGACGGACAGCTCTATGGCTACACCTTC. Its translation is CASSLDGQLYGYTF.

The chain couples TRBV3-1 (or the pseudogene TRBV3-2) to TRBJ1-1; TRBD1 is a possible D gene (6 bases). The V end was cut by 3 bases, the J end by 0 bases, with 8 bases between. CDR3 size: 14 residues. CDR1 is LGHDT, CDR2 YNNKEL, per germline (reference sequence). CDR3 protein: CASSQRGMNTEAFF. The CDR3 nucleotides are TGTGCCAGCAGCCAGAGGGGGATGAACACTGAAGCTTTCTTT.

The chain recombines TRBV19 with TRBJ1-5, with TRBD1 matching over 7 bases. CDR1 is LNHDA and CDR2 is SQIVND in the germline V gene (reference sequence). V shed 8 bases and J 5 bases; nucleotides not matched to a gene: 6. CDR3 length: 13 amino acids. CDR3 sequence reads: CASETGAYQPQHF. CDR3 coding DNA: TGTGCCAGTGAAACAGGGGCATATCAGCCCCAGCATTTT.

The J gene is TRBJ2-5, the V gene TRBV5-6; 10 positions agree with TRBD2. The germline CDR1 and CDR2 sequences are SGHDT and YYEEEE. V dropped 0 bases and J dropped 4; count of bases not matched to a gene: 6. The CDR3 sequence is 16 residues long. CDR3 amino acids: CASSLGWLAGAETQYF. For the CDR3, the DNA is TGTGCCAGCAGCTTGGGGTGGCTAGCGGGGGCAGAGACCCAGTACTTC.

The rearrangement uses TRBV5-6 and TRBJ1-6; the match to TRBD1 covers 9 bases. CDR1 SGHDT and CDR2 YYEEEE come from the germline V gene. The CDR3 totals 15 residues. Unmatched junction bases numbered 5, after V lost 0 bases and J lost 10 bases. The DNA for the CDR3 is TGTGCCAGCAGCTTGGAAGGGACAGGGTGGTCACCCCTCCACTTT. Protein product: CASSLEGTGWSPLHF.

This chain connects TRBV5-4 to TRBJ1-2; 8 nucleotides line up with TRBD1. CDR3 length: 15 amino acids. Per germline, CDR1 SGHNT and CDR2 YYREEE (reference sequence). With V trimmed by 0 bases and J by 3 bases, 4 bases remained unmatched. The CDR3, as DNA: TGTGCCAGCAGCTTGGCTGCGACAGGGGACTATGGCTACACCTTC. Translated: CASSLAATGDYGYTF.

The chain carries TRBV4-1 and TRBJ2-4; D call uncertain. The CDR3 consists of 16 residues. From germline, CDR1 is MGHRA and CDR2 YSYEKL. V shed 2 bases and J shed 1 base, with 12 bases lying between them. The CDR3, as DNA: TGCGCCAGCAGCCAATTCCGGAGTGGGGCCAAAAACATTCAGTACTTC. Its translation: CASSQFRSGAKNIQYF.

CDR3 bases: TGTGCCAGCAGCAAAGAACAGGGCGTGATCACTGAAGCTTTCTTT. It yields the protein CASSKEQGVITEAFF. The rearrangement joins TRBV21-1 to TRBJ1-1; the DNA was not compared with TRBD1, the D call given in the table. TRBV21-1 constitutes a pseudogene. This CDR3 region has 15 residues.

The genes are TRBV28 and TRBJ1-2; 12 bases are shared with TRBD1. CDR1 and CDR2 (germline): MDHEN, SYDVKM. The V and J ends lost 8 bases and 8 bases, in that order; junction bases with no gene match: 6. The CDR3 loop spans 13 amino acids. The CDR3 loop is CASGGTGGRGYTF. The DNA of the CDR3 is TGTGCCAGCGGGGGGACAGGGGGCCGGGGCTACACCTTC.

The genes are TRBV2 and TRBJ2-1; 8 bases line up with TRBD2. The ends lost 8 bases at V and 2 bases at J; junction bases unmatched: 5. The CDR3 runs to 14 residues. CDR1 and CDR2 (germline): SNHLY, FYNNEI. CDR3 sequence: CASSPGGAYNEQFF. The CDR3 DNA reads TGTGCCAGCTCCCCCGGGGGGGCCTACAATGAGCAGTTCTTC. The full variable domain, rest sourced from reference TRBV2 and TRBJ2-1, is EPEVTQTPSHQVTQMGQEVILRCVPISNHLYFYWYRQILGQKVEFLVSFYNNEISEKSEIFDDQFSVERPDGSNFTLKIRSTKLEDSAMYFCASSPGGAYNEQFFGPGTRLTVL.

The chain couples TRBV7-9 to TRBJ2-1; 7 bases map to TRBD1. The trim removed 0 bases at V and 6 bases at J, leaving 2 bases unmatched. Germline CDR1 SEHNR, CDR2 FQNEAQ (reference sequence). The CDR3 length is 14 residues. The CDR3 sequence: CASSLAGQLNEQFF. The DNA for the CDR3 is TGTGCCAGCAGCTTAGCGGGACAGCTCAATGAGCAGTTCTTC.

This clone came up a few times. CDR3 sequence reads: CATEGQGAITEAFF. In nucleotides, the CDR3 is TGTGCCACCGAGGGACAGGGGGCGATCACTGAAGCTTTCTTT. The genes are TRBV2 and TRBJ1-1, with 12 positions matching TRBD1. The CDR3 is 14 amino acids. V shed 10 bases and J 4 bases; nucleotides not matched to a gene: 7. Germline CDR1 SNHLY, CDR2 FYNNEI.

This rearrangement joins TRBV4-2 to TRBJ1-4; TRBD1 is a possible D gene (6 bases). Per the germline V gene, CDR1 is LGHNA and CDR2 is YNFKEQ. Trimming took off 1 base at V and 3 bases at J, with 18 bases between the two ends. The CDR3 totals 18 residues. Written as DNA, the CDR3 is TGTGCCAGCAGCCAAGGGGAGTGGGGGGGCTTGTCTAATGAAAAACTGTTTTTT. This encodes CASSQGEWGGLSNEKLFF.